One and the same sample provided the 7 T cell receptor beta chains below, sequenced in a study of blood T cells in healthy people across ages (dated by TCRdb to between 2014 and 2017). Library creation used 5' RACE. TCRdb records Illumina HiSeq 2500 as the sequencer. A second PCR of roughly 6 to 11 cycles was run with a J-beta primer mix and a sample-barcoded 5' primer. TCRdb handled the public reads itself, with Q25 trimming in fastp and clone calling in MiXCR, and kept productive beta chains. Every CDR3 protein is listed once, alongside the most common genes and DNA of its rows. This sample gives roughly 730,000 distinct CDR3 sequences in total; roughly three fifths of them show up just once. Under 30% of the sample is taken by the ten largest. Specimen: blood. These receptors were obtained from a man in his forties in good health.

This clonotype turned up a few times. CDR3 sequence reads: CASSQGPSGRYEQYF. CDR3 nucleotides: TGCGCCAGCAGCCAAGGGCCTAGCGGGAGATACGAGCAGTACTTC. V is TRBV4-1 and J is TRBJ2-7, with 10 bases fitting TRBD2. This CDR3 region has 15 residues. Germline trimming cut 1 base from V and 4 bases from J; bases unmatched to any gene: 4. Germline V gene sequence: CDR1 MGHRA, CDR2 YSYEKL.

This sequence joins TRBV18 and TRBJ2-5, with D unresolved. Trimming left V 1 base short and J 6 bases short, with 3 bases between. This CDR3 has 11 residues. Germline V gives CDR1 KGHSH, CDR2 LQKENI. In nucleotides, the CDR3 is TGTGCCAGCTCACCACAGAAGACCCAGTACTTC. Amino acids: CASSPQKTQYF.

This clonotype was observed a few times. The chain couples TRBV4-1 to TRBJ2-5; D not resolved. The CDR3 sequence is 14 residues long. Germline assignment: CDR1 MGHRA and CDR2 YSYEKL. Trimming pared 2 bases from V and 3 bases from J, leaving 10 bases between. The CDR3 nucleotides read TGCGCCAGCAGCCAACTCCCTCGTAAAGAGACCCAGTACTTC. Protein sequence: CASSQLPRKETQYF.

V usage is TRBV5-1 and J usage is TRBJ2-7, with D tentatively TRBD1 or TRBD2 (5 bases each). Trimming took off 4 bases at V and 3 bases at J, with 14 bases between the two ends. The V gene's germline CDR1 is SGHRS and CDR2 YFSETQ. This CDR3 is built from 14 residues. For the CDR3, the DNA is TGCGCCAGCAGCGGCCGGGACGGACGCTACGAGCAGTACTTC. Its translation is CASSGRDGRYEQYF.

This clonotype was observed a handful of times. The chain carries TRBV7-9 and TRBJ2-5; D might be TRBD2 (6 bases). Germline V lookup: CDR1 SEHNR, CDR2 FQNEAQ (reference sequence). The CDR3 sequence is 19 residues long. V was shortened by 1 base and J by 2 bases, with 23 bases between the two germline ends. CDR3: CASSLVGGALTYLQETQYF. Here the CDR3 DNA reads TGTGCCAGCAGCTTAGTTGGAGGGGCCCTAACTTATCTACAAGAGACCCAGTACTTC.

The chain carries TRBV12-3 or TRBV12-4 and TRBJ1-2; D is perhaps TRBD1 (5 bases). Trimming pared 5 bases from V and 3 bases from J, leaving 10 bases between. The CDR3 is 13 residues long. The CDR3 DNA is TGTGCCAGCAGTCAGACAGCGGACTATGGCTACACCTTC. It translates to CASSQTADYGYTF.

This clonotype was recorded only once. The rearrangement links TRBV28 to TRBJ2-7; 7 nucleotides line up with TRBD2. CDR3 length equals 13 residues. Germline assignment: CDR1 MDHEN and CDR2 SYDVKM. J lost 7 bases, V lost 6 bases, and 9 bases had no gene match. In DNA, the CDR3 is TGTGCCAGCAGCCCCCCGGGGGGTAAAGAGCAGTACTTC. Translation: CASSPPGGKEQYF. The complete variable domain, with remaining parts taken from reference TRBV28 and TRBJ2-7, reads DVKVTQSSRYLVKRTGEKVFLECVQDMDHENMFWYRQDPGLGLRLIYFSYDVKMKEKGDIPEGYSVSREKKERFSLILESASTNQTSMYLCASSPPGGKEQYFGPGTRLTVT.